Listed below are T cell receptor beta chains from one sample, sequenced in a study of cytomegalovirus exposure and HLA in healthy donors. The data were produced by immunoSEQ multiplex PCR, yet TCRdb's version contains in-frame clones alone and is incomplete. The sample has 95,000 to 150,000 clones; 15% to 20% are singletons. The specimen was PBMCs. These TCRs come from a female donor in good health and CMV-seropositive. Each CDR3 is given with its conserved first and last residue. The D gene is left open where the match is weak. Clone size is not always given. Where it is, it says once, few, many or a class for expanded clones.

v_call	d_call	j_call	clone_size	cdr3_nt	cdr3_aa
TRBV7-2	TRBD1	TRBJ1-2	few	TGTGCCAGCAGCTTAGCGACAGGGGTCTCTAACTATGGCTACACCTTC	CASSLATGVSNYGYTF
TRBV5-1	TRBD1	TRBJ1-2	few	TGCGCCAGCAGCTTCGCCGGGACAGGCGGTGGCTACACCTTC	CASSFAGTGGGYTF
TRBV28	NA	TRBJ2-6	NA	TGTGCCAGCAGTTTTTCTCCGGGCTCTGGGGCCAACGTCCTGACTTTC	CASSFSPGSGANVLTF
TRBV28	NA	TRBJ2-3	few	TGTGCCAGCAGACAAGTAAGCACAGATACGCAGTATTTT	CASRQVSTDTQYF
TRBV6-1	TRBD1	TRBJ2-3	NA	TGTGCCAGCAGTGAACGAGACAGGGGGAGGGATACGCAGTATTTT	CASSERDRGRDTQYF
TRBV19	TRBD1	TRBJ1-1	NA	TGTGCCAGTGGCCCGGGACAGGGGGTGCATGCTTTCTTT	CASGPGQGVHAFF
TRBV7-9	NA	TRBJ1-1	NA	TGTGCCAGCAGCCTGGGGGGGATCACTGAAGCTTTCTTT	CASSLGGITEAFF
TRBV7-3	NA	TRBJ1-1	NA	TGTGCCAGCAGCTTATATATGAACACTGAAGCTTTCTTT	CASSLYMNTEAFF
TRBV28	TRBD2	TRBJ2-3	NA	TGTGCCAGCAGTTTTCTAGCGGGAGCGAACACAGATACGCAGTATTTT	CASSFLAGANTDTQYF
TRBV7-8	TRBD2	TRBJ2-3	few	TGTGCCAGCAGCTTAGGGCTAGCGGGAGGCACAGATACGCAGTATTTT	CASSLGLAGGTDTQYF
TRBV27	TRBD1	TRBJ1-2	NA	TGTGCCAGCAGTACCCGGACAGGCTCCCGAACAAGCTATGGCTACACCTTC	CASSTRTGSRTSYGYTF
TRBV7-2	TRBD2	TRBJ2-3	NA	TGTGCCAGCAGCTTAGGACTAGCCGATACGCAGTATTTT	CASSLGLADTQYF
TRBV7-2	NA	TRBJ1-4	NA	TGTGCCAGCAGCTTAGCTCAGGGTTTGGGTGAAAAACTGTTTTTT	CASSLAQGLGEKLFF
TRBV7-2	TRBD1	TRBJ1-2	NA	TGTGCCAGCAGCTACGGGACAGGGGAGAACTATGGCTACACCTTC	CASSYGTGENYGYTF
TRBV9	TRBD1	TRBJ1-6	NA	TGTGCCAGCAGCCCCGGGACAGGGGGTTCACCCCTCCACTTT	CASSPGTGGSPLHF
TRBV2	NA	TRBJ2-7	NA	TGTGCCAGCAGCTCAGGGTTGCCTACCTACGAGCAGTACTTC	CASSSGLPTYEQYF
TRBV7-2	NA	TRBJ2-1	few	TGTGCCAGCAGCCAGACGCGGGATGATTACAATGAGCAGTTCTTC	CASSQTRDDYNEQFF
TRBV4-1	NA	TRBJ2-5	NA	TGCGCCAGCAGCCAAGATGGGTTTCAGGCGCAAGAGACCCAGTACTTC	CASSQDGFQAQETQYF
TRBV19	NA	TRBJ2-5	few	TGTGCCAGTAGTGTCCAGGGAAGTACGGAGACCCAGTACTTC	CASSVQGSTETQYF
TRBV6-1	NA	TRBJ2-7	few	TGTGCCAGCAGTAGAACAGGCCGCTCCTACGAGCAGTACTTC	CASSRTGRSYEQYF
TRBV4-1	TRBD1	TRBJ1-5	few	TGCGCCAGCAGCCCTTTAGGGACAGGCGGTAGTCAGCCCCAGCATTTT	CASSPLGTGGSQPQHF
TRBV1	NA	TRBJ2-3	few	TGCACCAGCAGCCAAGATAGATTACGGGGAGCGGGGGGAGAGGAGAGCACAGATACGCAGTATTTT	CTSSQDRLRGAGGEESTDTQYF
TRBV28	NA	TRBJ2-3	few	TGTGCCAGCAGTCCCGTTTTATCCCAGAGCACAGATACGCAGTATTTT	CASSPVLSQSTDTQYF
TRBV10-3	NA	TRBJ1-3	NA	TGTGCCATCAGTCGACAGGTTTCTGGAAACACCATATATTTT	CAISRQVSGNTIYF
TRBV11-3	NA	TRBJ2-1	NA	TGTGCCAGCAGCTCTTTCGCGGGCTCCTACAATGAGCAGTTCTTC	CASSSFAGSYNEQFF
TRBV5-4	TRBD2	TRBJ2-5	NA	TGTGCCAGCAGCTTGAGACGGGCGGGGGGCGGTCGGACCCAGTACTTC	CASSLRRAGGGRTQYF
TRBV4-3	TRBD1	TRBJ2-7	few	TGCGCCAGCAGCCAAAGGGACAGGGACTCCTACGAGCAGTACTTC	CASSQRDRDSYEQYF
TRBV7-2	NA	TRBJ2-7	few	TGTGCCAGCAGCAGCAACGGGATAGCCCCCTACGAGCAGTACTTC	CASSSNGIAPYEQYF
TRBV7-2	TRBD1	TRBJ1-5	few	TGTGCCAGCAGCTTGACAGGGAACCTAGAGCCCCAGCATTTT	CASSLTGNLEPQHF
TRBV6-1	TRBD1	TRBJ2-7	NA	TGTGCCAGCAGACCCACAGGGGGATACTACGAGCAGTACTTC	CASRPTGGYYEQYF
TRBV18	TRBD1	TRBJ1-2	NA	TGTGCCAGCTCTGGCCCGCTCCATAGGGACAGGGGGCGCTGGAACTATGGCTACACCTTC	CASSGPLHRDRGRWNYGYTF
TRBV7-9	NA	TRBJ2-1	few	TGTGCCAGCAGCGTAGGACAGTACAATGAGCAGTTCTTC	CASSVGQYNEQFF
TRBV4-2	NA	TRBJ2-5	NA	TGTGCCAGCAGCCAAGCTGGTCTAGAAGAGACCCAGTACTTC	CASSQAGLEETQYF
TRBV29-1	NA	TRBJ1-5	few	TGCAGCGTAGCCGAGGGCGGCCCTAATCAGCCCCAGCATTTT	CSVAEGGPNQPQHF
TRBV6-5	TRBD1	TRBJ1-2	NA	TGTGCCAGCAGTTCACACAGGGGAGACTATGGCTACACCTTC	CASSSHRGDYGYTF
TRBV29-1	NA	TRBJ1-2	NA	TGCAGCGTTGAAGATGGGGCAGTTCGGGGCTACACCTTC	CSVEDGAVRGYTF
TRBV10-1	NA	TRBJ2-3	few	TGCGCCAGCAGTGCAGGGACTAGCACAGATACGCAGTATTTT	CASSAGTSTDTQYF
TRBV5-4	TRBD1	TRBJ1-1	few	TGTGCCAGCAGCACCAGACAGGGAACTCTTACTGAAGCTTTCTTT	CASSTRQGTLTEAFF
TRBV25-1	NA	TRBJ2-7	few	TGTGCCAGCAGTGAATTGGGCTCGTCCTACGAGCAGTACTTC	CASSELGSSYEQYF
TRBV4-3	NA	TRBJ1-1	NA	TGCGCCAGCAGCCAGGAGCCGCACGGGTCGGGGAACACTGAAGCTTTCTTT	CASSQEPHGSGNTEAFF
TRBV4-2	TRBD1	TRBJ1-1	NA	TGTGCCAGCAGCCAACCCGGACAGGGCGATTTAGGCACTGAAGCTTTCTTT	CASSQPGQGDLGTEAFF